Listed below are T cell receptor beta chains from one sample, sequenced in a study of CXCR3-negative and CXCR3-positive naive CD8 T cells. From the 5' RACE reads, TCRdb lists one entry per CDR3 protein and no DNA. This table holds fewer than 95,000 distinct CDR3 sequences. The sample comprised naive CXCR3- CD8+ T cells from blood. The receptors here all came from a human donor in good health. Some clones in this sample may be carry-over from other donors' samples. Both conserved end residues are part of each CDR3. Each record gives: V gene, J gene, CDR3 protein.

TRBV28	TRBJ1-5	CASTRRDDGNQPQHF
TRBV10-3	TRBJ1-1	CATNRDAATEAFF
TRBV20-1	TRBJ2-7	CSARGHQDVGGEPYEQYF
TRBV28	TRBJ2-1	CASSLIPGLAGPTFYNEQFF
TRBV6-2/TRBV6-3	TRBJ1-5	CASSQPGQGDYSNQPQHF
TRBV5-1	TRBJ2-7	CASSRTGTGIYEQYF
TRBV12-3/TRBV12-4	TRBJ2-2	CASSRDTYTGELFF
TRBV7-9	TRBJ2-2	CASSYTGEITGELFF
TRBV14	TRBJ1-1	CASSPRGLGWTEAFF
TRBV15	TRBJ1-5	CATSGDSYSNQPQHF
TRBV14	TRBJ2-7	CASSQDHPYAQYF
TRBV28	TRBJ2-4	CASSPPGGGGANIQYF
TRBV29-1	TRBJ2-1	CSSKRENYNEQFF
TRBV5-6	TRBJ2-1	CASSPGLLGYEQFF
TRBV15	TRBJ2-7	CATSREQGASEQYF
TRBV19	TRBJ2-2	CASSVPEDTGELFF
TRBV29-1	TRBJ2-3	CSVQSRLRGDTDTQYF
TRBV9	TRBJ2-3	CASSVIAGESDTQYF
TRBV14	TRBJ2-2	CASSQDVQSNTGELFF
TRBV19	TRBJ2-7	CASSLQTGESSYEQYF
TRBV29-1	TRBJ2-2	CQAGSAGELFF
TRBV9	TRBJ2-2	CASEGLADTGELFF
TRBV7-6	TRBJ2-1	CASSPSTYYNEQFF
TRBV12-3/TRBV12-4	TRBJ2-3	CASKGGALEKTTDTQYF
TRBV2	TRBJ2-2	CASEPGQGAAGELFF
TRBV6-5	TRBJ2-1	CASSYLDEQFF